This T cell receptor (beta chain) is drawn from a study of T-cell reconstitution after alpha-beta-depleted transplantation in children. TCRbeta library construction was performed incorporating unique molecular identifiers. One entry per CDR3 protein results from TCRdb running MiXCR on the PCR reads. The data show 380,000 or so distinct CDR3 sequences, about an eighth seen once. Germline V lookup: CDR1 ENHRY, CDR2 SYGVKD. The CDR3 extends over 13 amino acids. Trimming removed 6 bases from V and 6 bases from J; junction bases left unmatched: 6. This clonotype was detected many times. The sequenced sample was PBMCs, obtained from the stem cell graft. The TCR comes from a human donor who donated a stem cell graft to a child with Fanconi anemia. The chain combines TRBV10-3 with TRBJ2-7; 9 bases line up with TRBD1. CDR3 in amino acids: CAISPGQGGEQYF. The CDR3, as DNA: TGTGCCATCAGCCCGGGACAGGGAGGCGAGCAGTACTTC.